A single T cell receptor beta chain is shown here with its context. This same CDR3 is encoded by further DNA sequences in the sample. V was clipped by 0 bases and J by 2 bases, with 8 bases between them. CDR1 and CDR2 (germline): SGHRS, YFSETQ. The CDR3 runs to 14 residues. Genomic DNA (from each subset) was split evenly across several immunoSEQ plates. In replicate PCRs of sorted subsets, roughly 200 ng DNA, approximately 32,000 T cell genomes, was used. The table came from immunoSEQ multiplex PCR; TCRdb's copy has only in-frame clones and leaves some out. The data show some 2,100,000 clones, with approximately 94% seen just once and about 0.13% held by the top ten. This entry belongs to a study of shared clonotypes between healthy human individuals.

The chain combines TRBV5-1 with TRBJ2-5, with D unclear. Sample: naive CD4+ T cells sorted from blood. This sample's subset: CD45RA+ positively selected. The receptor was isolated from a young man in good health. Here the CDR3 reads CASSLGAAQETQYF. DNA of the CDR3: TGCGCCAGCAGCTTGGGGGCAGCTCAAGAGACCCAGTACTTC.